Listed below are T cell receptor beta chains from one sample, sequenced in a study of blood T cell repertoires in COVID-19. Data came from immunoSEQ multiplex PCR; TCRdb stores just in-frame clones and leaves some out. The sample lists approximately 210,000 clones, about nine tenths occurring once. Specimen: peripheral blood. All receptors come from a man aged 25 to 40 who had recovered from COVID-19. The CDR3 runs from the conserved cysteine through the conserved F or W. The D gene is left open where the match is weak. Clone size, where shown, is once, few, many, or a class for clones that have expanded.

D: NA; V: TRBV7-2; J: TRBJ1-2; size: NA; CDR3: CASSLGGGQRYGYTF; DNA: TGTGCCAGCAGCTTAGGCGGGGGGCAGAGGTATGGCTACACCTTC
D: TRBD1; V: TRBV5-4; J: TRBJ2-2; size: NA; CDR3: CASSLGTGWDTGELFF; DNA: TGTGCCAGCAGCTTGGGGACAGGGTGGGACACCGGGGAGCTGTTTTTT
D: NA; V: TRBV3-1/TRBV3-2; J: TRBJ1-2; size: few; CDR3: CASTQGFYGYTF; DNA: TGTGCCAGCACCCAGGGCTTCTATGGCTACACCTTC
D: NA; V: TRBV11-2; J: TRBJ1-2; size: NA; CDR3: CASSEGTRGYTF; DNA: TGTGCCAGCAGCGAGGGAACCCGCGGCTACACCTTC
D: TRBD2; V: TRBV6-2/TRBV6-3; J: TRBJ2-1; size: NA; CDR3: CASSYVAGAYNEQFF; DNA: TGTGCCAGCAGTTACGTAGCGGGGGCCTACAATGAGCAGTTCTTC
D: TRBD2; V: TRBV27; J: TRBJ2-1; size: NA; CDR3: CASNLLAGVYNEQFF; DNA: TGTGCCAGCAACTTACTAGCGGGGGTATACAATGAGCAGTTCTTC
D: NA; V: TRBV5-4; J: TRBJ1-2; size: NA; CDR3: CASSPGRDKNYGYTF; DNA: TGTGCCAGCAGCCCCGGACGGGACAAAAACTATGGCTACACCTTC
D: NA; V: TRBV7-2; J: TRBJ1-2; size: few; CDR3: CASSQDANYGYTF; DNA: TGTGCCAGCAGCCAGGATGCCAACTATGGCTACACCTTC
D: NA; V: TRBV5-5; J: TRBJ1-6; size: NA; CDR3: CASSLTAQGRVNSPLHF; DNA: TGTGCCAGCAGCTTGACCGCCCAGGGCAGGGTTAATTCACCCCTCCACTTT
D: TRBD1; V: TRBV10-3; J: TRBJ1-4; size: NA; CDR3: CAISDPNRGANEKLFF; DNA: TGTGCCATCAGTGACCCTAACAGGGGAGCTAATGAAAAACTGTTTTTT
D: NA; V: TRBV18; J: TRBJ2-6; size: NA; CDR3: CASSLPENSGANVLTF; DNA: TGTGCCAGCTCACTCCCGGAGAACTCTGGGGCCAACGTCCTGACTTTC
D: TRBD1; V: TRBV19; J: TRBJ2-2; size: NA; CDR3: CASSSGGGTGELFF; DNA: TGTGCCAGTAGTTCAGGGGGTGGCACCGGGGAGCTGTTTTTT
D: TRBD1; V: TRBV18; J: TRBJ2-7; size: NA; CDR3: CASSPPGQAYEQYF; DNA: TGTGCCAGCTCACCACCGGGACAGGCCTACGAGCAGTACTTC
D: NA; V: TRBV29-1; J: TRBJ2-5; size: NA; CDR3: CSVEVLAAQYF; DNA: TGCAGCGTTGAAGTTCTGGCGGCCCAGTACTTC
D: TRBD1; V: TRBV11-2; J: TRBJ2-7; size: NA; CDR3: CASSAPGTGVYEQYF; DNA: TGTGCCAGCAGCGCACCCGGGACAGGGGTGTACGAGCAGTACTTC
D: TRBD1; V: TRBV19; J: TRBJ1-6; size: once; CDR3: CASSIKGGGTGNSPLHF; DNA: TGTGCCAGTAGTATAAAGGGGGGAGGGACAGGGAATTCACCCCTCCACTTT
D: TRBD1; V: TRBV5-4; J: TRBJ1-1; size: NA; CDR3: CASSPGSGGPRMNTEAFF; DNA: TGTGCCAGCAGCCCCGGGTCAGGGGGCCCCCGAATGAACACTGAAGCTTTCTTT
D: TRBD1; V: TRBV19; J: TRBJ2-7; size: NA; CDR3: CASGTGIATYEQYF; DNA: TGTGCCAGCGGGACAGGGATCGCTACCTACGAGCAGTACTTC
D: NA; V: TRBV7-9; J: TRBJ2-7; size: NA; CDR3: CASSLVPDSGRGEQYF; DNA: TGTGCCAGCAGCTTAGTACCCGATTCGGGACGGGGGGAGCAGTACTTC
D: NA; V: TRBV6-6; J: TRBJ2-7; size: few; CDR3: CASGQGPYEQYF; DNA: TGTGCCTCTGGCCAGGGCCCCTACGAGCAGTACTTC
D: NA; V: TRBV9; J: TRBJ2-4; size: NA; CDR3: CASSVQFTGFPQYF; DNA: TGTGCCAGCAGCGTACAATTTACAGGGTTCCCTCAGTACTTC
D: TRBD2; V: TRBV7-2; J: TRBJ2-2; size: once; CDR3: CASSLSGGASGELFF; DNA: TGTGCCAGCAGCTTGAGCGGGGGGGCTTCCGGGGAGCTGTTTTTT
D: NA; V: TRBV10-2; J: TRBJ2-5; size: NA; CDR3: CASSVQGIQETQYF; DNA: TGCGCCAGCAGCGTACAGGGAATCCAAGAGACCCAGTACTTC
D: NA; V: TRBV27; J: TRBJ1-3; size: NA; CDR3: CASSRGNTIYF; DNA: TGTGCCAGCAGTCGTGGAAACACCATATATTTT
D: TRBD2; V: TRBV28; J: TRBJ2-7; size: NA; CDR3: CASSLSGTSGGAFNEQYF; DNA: TGTGCCAGCAGTTTATCCGGGACTAGCGGGGGGGCCTTCAACGAGCAGTACTTC
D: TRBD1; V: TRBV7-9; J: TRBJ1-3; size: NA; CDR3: CASSPRGRYGNTIYF; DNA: TGTGCCAGCAGCCCCAGGGGGCGATACGGAAACACCATATATTTT
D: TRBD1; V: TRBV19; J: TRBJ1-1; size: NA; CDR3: CASSSGTGSTEAFF; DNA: TGTGCCAGTAGCTCCGGGACAGGGAGCACTGAAGCTTTCTTT
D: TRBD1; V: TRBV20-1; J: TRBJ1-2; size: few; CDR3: CSAGQHYGYTF; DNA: TGCAGTGCGGGACAGCACTATGGCTACACCTTC
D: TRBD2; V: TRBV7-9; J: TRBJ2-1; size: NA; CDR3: CASSLGAGEVEQFF; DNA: TGTGCCAGCAGCTTAGGAGCGGGGGAGGTTGAGCAGTTCTTC
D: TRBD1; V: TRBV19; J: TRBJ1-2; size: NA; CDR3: CASSTHGTGVTYGYTF; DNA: TGTGCCAGTAGTACCCACGGGACAGGGGTGACCTATGGCTACACCTTC
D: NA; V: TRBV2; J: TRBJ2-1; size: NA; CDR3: CASSDSGGAHYNEQFF; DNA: TGTGCCAGCAGTGATTCTGGGGGGGCCCACTACAATGAGCAGTTCTTC
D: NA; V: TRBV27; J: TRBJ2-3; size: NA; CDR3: CASSFGWPTDTQYF; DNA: TGTGCCAGCAGTTTCGGGTGGCCCACAGATACGCAGTATTTT
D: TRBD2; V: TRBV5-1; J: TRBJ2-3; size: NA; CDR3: CASSLVLAGGADTQYF; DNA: TGCGCCAGCAGCTTGGTGCTAGCGGGGGGGGCAGATACGCAGTATTTT
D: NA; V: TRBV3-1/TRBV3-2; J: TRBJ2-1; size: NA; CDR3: CASSQDGGRSYNEQFF; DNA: TGTGCCAGCAGCCAAGATGGCGGTCGCTCCTACAATGAGCAGTTCTTC
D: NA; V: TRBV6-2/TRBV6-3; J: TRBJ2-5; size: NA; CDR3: CASSYTWTFRETQYF; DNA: TGTGCCAGCAGTTACACGTGGACATTTAGGGAGACCCAGTACTTC
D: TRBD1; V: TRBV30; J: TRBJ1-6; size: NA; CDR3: CAWTTGVVSSPLHF; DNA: TGTGCCTGGACGACAGGGGTGGTGTCTTCACCCCTCCACTTT
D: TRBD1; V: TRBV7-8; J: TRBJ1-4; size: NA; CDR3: CASSPAPGGRANEKLFF; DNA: TGTGCCAGCAGCCCGGCCCCAGGGGGTAGGGCTAATGAAAAACTGTTTTTT
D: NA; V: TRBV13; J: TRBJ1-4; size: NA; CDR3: CASSWGRIATNEKLFF; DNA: TGTGCCAGCAGCTGGGGGAGGATCGCAACTAATGAAAAACTGTTTTTT
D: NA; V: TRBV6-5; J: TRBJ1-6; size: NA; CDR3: CARTGGSNSPLHF; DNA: TGTGCCAGGACAGGCGGCTCTAATTCACCCCTCCACTTT
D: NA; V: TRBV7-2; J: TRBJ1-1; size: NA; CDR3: CASSLAGGNTEAFF; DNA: TGTGCCAGCAGCTTAGCGGGGGGGAACACTGAAGCTTTCTTT
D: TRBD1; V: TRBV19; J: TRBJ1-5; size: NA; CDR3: CASRLRGLSQPQHF; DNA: TGTGCCAGTAGGCTCAGGGGGCTCAGTCAGCCCCAGCATTTT
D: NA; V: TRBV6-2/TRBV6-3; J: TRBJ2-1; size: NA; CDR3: CASSYRDNEQFF; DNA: TGTGCCAGCAGCTATCGAGACAATGAGCAGTTCTTC
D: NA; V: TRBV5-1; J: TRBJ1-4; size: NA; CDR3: CASSLTPGSERLFF; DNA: TGCGCCAGCAGCCTCACACCGGGGTCGGAAAGACTGTTTTTT
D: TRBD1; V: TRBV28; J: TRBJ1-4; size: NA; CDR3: CASSPTGEGTNEKLFF; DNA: TGTGCCAGCAGTCCGACAGGGGAGGGAACTAATGAAAAACTGTTTTTT
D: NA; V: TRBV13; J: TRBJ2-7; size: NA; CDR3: CASSVGFGGTSYEQYF; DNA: TGTGCCAGCAGCGTAGGGTTCGGGGGTACCTCCTACGAGCAGTACTTC
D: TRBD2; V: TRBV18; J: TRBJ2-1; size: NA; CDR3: CASSPLMTSGGNEQFF; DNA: TGTGCCAGCTCACCCCTCATGACTAGCGGGGGCAATGAGCAGTTCTTC
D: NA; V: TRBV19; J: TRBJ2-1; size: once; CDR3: CASSLSQGSYNEQFF; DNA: TGTGCCAGTAGCCTCTCCCAGGGCTCCTACAATGAGCAGTTCTTC
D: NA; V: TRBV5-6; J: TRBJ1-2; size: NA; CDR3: CASSLWPGGGADYGYTF; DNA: TGTGCCAGCAGCTTGTGGCCGGGTGGGGGGGCCGACTATGGCTACACCTTC
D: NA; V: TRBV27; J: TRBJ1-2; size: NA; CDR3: CASSFGRAHNYGYTF; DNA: TGTGCCAGCAGTTTCGGCAGGGCCCATAACTATGGCTACACCTTC
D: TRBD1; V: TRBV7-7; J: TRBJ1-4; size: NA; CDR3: CASSSGTGPNEKLFF; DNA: TGTGCCAGCAGCTCGGGGACAGGGCCCAATGAAAAACTGTTTTTT
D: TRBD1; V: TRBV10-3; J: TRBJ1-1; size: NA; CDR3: CAIRPRQGLDWRVGGNTEAFF; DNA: TGTGCCATCAGACCTAGACAGGGATTGGATTGGAGGGTGGGTGGGAACACTGAAGCTTTCTTT
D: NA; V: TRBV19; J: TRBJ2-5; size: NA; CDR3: CASSIDLRDKTQYF; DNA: TGTGCCAGTAGTATAGATTTGAGGGATAAGACCCAGTACTTC
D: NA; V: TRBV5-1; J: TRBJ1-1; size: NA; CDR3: CASSFDWNTEAFF; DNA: TGCGCCAGCAGCTTCGACTGGAACACTGAAGCTTTCTTT